This T cell receptor (beta chain) was sequenced during a study of a mutant IDH1 vaccine in newly diagnosed glioma. In regard to this clone: Its antigen is not known.

Germline V gene data show CDR1 as LNHDA and CDR2 as SQIVND (reference sequence). The V gene lost 5 bases and the J gene lost 10 bases, with 9 bases spanning the gap. The CDR3 is 12 amino acids. Generated by immunoSEQ multiplex PCR, the TCRdb table keeps only in-frame clones and is missing some. Among just under 70,000 clones listed, approximately 81% were seen once. Time point described: week 35, safety follow-up. Topical imiquimod accompanied each vaccine dose, which consisted of 300 ug of mutant IDH1 20-mer peptide. The rearrangement links TRBV19 to TRBJ1-6; D gene ambiguous. The input for sequencing was PBMCs, taken from a glioma patient whose treatment included an IDH1 peptide vaccine. This TCR derives from a man between 18 and 35 years old with glioma. The CDR3 loop is CASSVGNSPLHF. CDR3 sequence (DNA): TGTGCCAGTAGTGTGGGTAACTCACCCCTCCACTTT. Full variable domain (remainder filled in from reference TRBV19 and TRBJ1-6): DGGITQSPKYLFRKEGQNVTLSCEQNLNHDAMYWYRQDPGQGLRLIYYSQIVNDFQKGDIAEGYSVSREKKESFPLTVTSAQKNPTAFYLCASSVGNSPLHFGNGTRLTVT.